Following are 25 T cell receptor beta chains from one sample sequenced in a study of beta chain features in type 1 diabetes. Reverse transcribing all isolated RNA meant expressed TCRB transcripts were sequenced. The repertoire was sequenced with immunoSEQ multiplex PCR; TCRdb's copy has only in-frame clones and lacks some. The sample lists 600,000 to 650,000 clones, less than 20% seen once, with around 0.1% in the top ten. The sequencing input was naive CD4+ T cells from blood. These receptors came from a young man in good health.

This clone has a handful of counts. V and J are TRBV2 and TRBJ2-1; TRBD2 matches at 9 bases. Germline CDR1 SNHLY, CDR2 FYNNEI. CDR3 length equals 13 residues. V lost 11 bases and J lost 3; bases outside the gene matches: 5. CDR3 DNA: TGTGCCGGTAGACTAGCGGTCTACAATGAGCAGTTCTTC. Encoded protein: CAGRLAVYNEQFF.

This clone was found a few times. Here the CDR3 reads CASSPRSGPAGYEQYF. DNA of the CDR3: TGCGCCAGCAGTCCTCGGTCAGGGCCCGCGGGCTACGAGCAGTACTTC. The genes are TRBV5-1 and TRBJ2-7; D tentatively fits TRBD1 or TRBD2 (5 bases each). The CDR3 totals 16 residues. Between the trimmed V and J ends, which lost 5 bases and 3 bases, there was a span of 21 bases. Germline values: CDR1 SGHRS, CDR2 YFSETQ.

The chain couples TRBV30 to TRBJ1-6; unclear D gene. Germline V lookup: CDR1 GTSNPN, CDR2 SVGIG (reference sequence). This CDR3 spans 12 amino acids. V lost 3 bases and J 9 bases, leaving 9 bases between the germline ends. CDR3 sequence reads: CAWRKKASPLHF. For the CDR3, the DNA is TGTGCCTGGAGGAAAAAGGCTTCACCCCTCCACTTT.

This chain links TRBV19 with TRBJ2-7; 7 bases fit TRBD1. Germline CDR1 and CDR2: LNHDA and SQIVND (reference sequence). Unmatched junction bases numbered 8, after V lost 6 bases and J lost 0 bases. This CDR3 is built from 15 residues. The CDR3 DNA reads TGTGCCAGTAGAACCGACAGGGCGGGCTCCTACGAGCAGTACTTC. Residues: CASRTDRAGSYEQYF.

This clone was found a few times. The chain recombines TRBV6-5 with TRBJ2-7, with 9 bases lining up with TRBD1. V trimming: 5 bases; J trimming: 10 bases; junction bases outside the gene matches: 9. The CDR3 contains 13 residues. Germline assignment: CDR1 MNHEY and CDR2 SVGAGI. Here the CDR3 reads CASSQGQGFYQYF. The CDR3 region has the DNA TGTGCCAGCAGTCAGGGACAGGGTTTTTACCAGTACTTC.

This clone was seen just once. V gene TRBV9 combines with J gene TRBJ2-7; D is ambiguous. CDR3 length: 13 amino acids. V dropped 3 bases and J dropped 3 bases, with 10 bases sitting between them. CDR1 SGDLS and CDR2 YYNGEE come from the germline V gene. This CDR3 reads CASSDGLHYEQYF. The DNA of the CDR3 is TGTGCCAGCAGCGATGGCCTCCACTACGAGCAGTACTTC. The variable domain in full, with the rest retrieved from reference TRBV9 and TRBJ2-7, is DSGVTQTPKHLITATGQRVTLRCSPRSGDLSVYWYQQSLDQGLQFLIQYYNGEERAKGNILERFSAQQFPDLHSELNLSSLELGDSALYFCASSDGLHYEQYFGPGTRLTVT.

The chain uses TRBV15 and TRBJ2-7, with D possibly being TRBD1 (6 bases). Germline CDR1 and CDR2: LNHNV and YYDKDF (reference sequence). This CDR3 region has 15 residues. The V and J ends lost 3 bases and 7 bases respectively, with 19 bases between them. The CDR3 bases are TGTGCCACCAGCAGGGCTCGACAGGCCTCGGGAGAGCAGTACTTC. It yields the protein CATSRARQASGEQYF.

The rearrangement uses TRBV23-1 and TRBJ1-5; the D is unclear. TRBV23-1 is an open reading frame, and its role is uncertain. V lost 1 base, J lost 2 bases, and 15 bases lay in between. This CDR3 region has 17 residues. CDR3 loop: CASSQLGRKIRNQPQHF. For the CDR3, the DNA is TGCGCCAGCAGTCAATTAGGGCGGAAGATTCGCAATCAGCCCCAGCATTTT.

This clone has a handful of counts. This chain connects TRBV9 to TRBJ1-4; 7 positions agree with TRBD1. The CDR3 runs to 17 residues. CDR1 and CDR2 from the germline V gene are SGDLS and YYNGEE. The V gene end was trimmed by 4 bases and the J gene end by 8 bases; junction bases not matched to a gene: 17. The DNA of the CDR3 is TGTGCCAGCAGCTTCCGGACAGGAGAGGGTGGTAAGGAAAAACTGTTTTTT. Its translation: CASSFRTGEGGKEKLFF.

Notes on this clone: The sample carries other DNA sequences with the same CDR3. V and J are TRBV9 and TRBJ2-5; 14 bases agree with TRBD2. The ends lost 4 bases at V and 2 bases at J; junction bases unmatched: 4. The CDR3 consists of 16 residues. CDR1 and CDR2 (germline): SGDLS, YYNGEE. CDR3 DNA: TGTGCCAGCAGCCCGCGACTAGCGGGAGGGCAAGAGACCCAGTACTTC. Protein product: CASSPRLAGGQETQYF.

The gene calls are TRBV27 and TRBJ2-1; the D is unclear. The CDR3 has 16 amino acids. Trimming took off 4 bases at V and 0 bases at J, with 13 bases between the two ends. The V gene's germline CDR1 is MNHEY and CDR2 SMNVEV (reference sequence). This chain's CDR3 is CASSSPTSSSYNEQFF. The CDR3 coding sequence is TGTGCCAGCAGTTCACCGACATCGAGCTCCTACAATGAGCAGTTCTTC.

This rearrangement joins TRBV15 to TRBJ2-7; 7 bases match TRBD2. The J segment lost 6 bases and the V segment lost 0 bases, leaving 11 bases of the junction unmatched. Germline values: CDR1 LNHNV, CDR2 YYDKDF (reference sequence). The CDR3 contains 16 residues. The CDR3 DNA reads TGTGCCACCAGCAGAGATCGAGTAATCGGGGGGAGCGAGCAGTACTTC. Its translation: CATSRDRVIGGSEQYF.

This clone was seen a few times. The gene calls are TRBV7-9 and TRBJ2-2; the match to TRBD1 covers 7 bases. The CDR3 consists of 15 residues. Germline V gives CDR1 SEHNR, CDR2 FQNEAQ (reference sequence). Losses at the gene ends were 5 bases for V and 4 bases for J; bases not matched to a gene: 7. CDR3 nucleotide sequence: TGTGCCAGCAGCGCACACCGACAGGGCACCGGGGAGCTGTTTTTT. Its protein is CASSAHRQGTGELFF. The complete variable domain, with remaining parts taken from reference TRBV7-9 and TRBJ2-2, reads DTGVSQNPRHKITKRGQNVTFRCDPISEHNRLYWYRQTLGQGPEFLTYFQNEAQLEKSRLLSDRFSAERPKGSFSTLEIQRTEQGDSAMYLCASSAHRQGTGELFFGEGSRLTVL.

The chain joins TRBV7-2 to TRBJ2-1; the match to TRBD1 covers 7 bases. V lost 2 bases to trimming and J lost 5 bases; unmatched junction nucleotides: 6. The CDR3 spans 15 residues. The germline V gene has CDR1 SGHTA and CDR2 FQGNSA. CDR3 coding DNA: TGTGCCAGCAGCTTAACAGGGGCAGGAAACAATGAGCAGTTCTTC. This gives the protein CASSLTGAGNNEQFF.

This clone has just a few counts. This sequence joins TRBV30 and TRBJ1-6, with a weak D call TRBD1 (6 bases). Germline values: CDR1 GTSNPN, CDR2 SVGIG (reference sequence). V was trimmed by 5 bases and J by 5 bases, leaving 16 bases between them. CDR3 length: 15 residues. The CDR3 here is CAWLRGRDNNSPLHF. The DNA of the CDR3 is TGTGCCTGGCTCCGTGGCCGGGACAATAATTCACCCCTCCACTTT. Supplemented by reference TRBV30 and TRBJ1-6, the full variable domain reads SQTIHQWPATLVQPVGSPLSLECTVEGTSNPNLYWYRQAAGRGLQLLFYSVGIGQISSEVPQNLSASRPQDRQFILSSKKLLLSDSGFYLCAWLRGRDNNSPLHFGNGTRLTVT.

The chain uses TRBV29-1 and TRBJ2-5, with D possibly called TRBD1 or TRBD2 (6 bases each). The CDR3 is 15 residues long. Between the trimmed V and J ends, which lost 0 bases and 5 bases, there was a span of 16 bases. CDR1 and CDR2 from the germline V gene are SQVTM and ANQGSEA. As DNA, the CDR3 is TGCAGCGTTGAAGACCTCAGGGGAGGTAGGGAGACCCAGTACTTC. Its protein is CSVEDLRGGRETQYF.

The table lists this clone with a few counts. The rearrangement links TRBV4-1 to TRBJ1-1; D is ambiguous. Germline V gene data show CDR1 as MGHRA and CDR2 as YSYEKL. This CDR3 comprises 12 residues. V was clipped by 2 bases and J by 10 bases, with 11 bases between them. DNA for the CDR3: TGCGCCAGCAGCCAACCAAGCGTCCGAGCTTTCTTT. It yields the protein CASSQPSVRAFF.

The V and J genes are TRBV19 and TRBJ2-4; perhaps TRBD1 as D (5 bases). V was trimmed by 5 bases and J by 9 bases, leaving 14 bases between them. Germline values: CDR1 LNHDA, CDR2 SQIVND (reference sequence). The CDR3 has 13 residues. This CDR3 reads CASSLTLGPIQYF. The CDR3 region has the DNA TGTGCCAGTAGTCTGACCCTGGGGCCCATTCAGTACTTC.

Turning to this clone: The sample carries other DNA sequences with the same CDR3. The rearrangement links TRBV28 to TRBJ2-1; D might be TRBD2 (5 bases). V dropped 2 bases and J dropped 9 bases, with 17 bases sitting between them. The CDR3 is made up of 15 amino acids. The germline V gene encodes CDR1 MDHEN and CDR2 SYDVKM. The CDR3 loop reads CASSLIRRREGEQFF. DNA for the CDR3: TGTGCCAGCAGTTTAATCAGACGCCGAGAGGGTGAGCAGTTCTTC.

This clone was found a few times. The CDR3 loop is CASRTGFDYGYTF. In nucleotides, the CDR3 is TGTGCCAGCAGGACAGGGTTCGACTATGGCTACACCTTC. The chain employs TRBV28 and TRBJ1-2, with 7 bases matching TRBD1. Looked up from germline, CDR1 is MDHEN and CDR2 is SYDVKM. Losses at the gene ends were 6 bases for V and 3 bases for J; bases not matched to a gene: 4. This CDR3 is built from 13 residues.

The V gene is TRBV11-2, the J gene TRBJ1-2; a possible D gene is TRBD1 (5 bases). Looked up from germline, CDR1 is SGHAT and CDR2 is FQNNGV. V was cut by 3 bases and J by 4 bases, with 15 bases left in between. This CDR3 contains 15 residues. This CDR3 is CASSFRQSSFYGYTF. DNA of the CDR3: TGTGCCAGCAGCTTCCGACAGAGCTCGTTCTATGGCTACACCTTC.

This chain links TRBV6-5 with TRBJ1-5; no reliable D call. This CDR3 has 16 amino acids. Germline assignment: CDR1 MNHEY and CDR2 SVGAGI. The V end lost 0 bases, the J end lost 4 bases, and 13 bases lay between the germline ends. The CDR3 spells CASSYSSRVGNQPQHF. As DNA, the CDR3 is TGTGCCAGCAGTTACTCGTCTCGGGTTGGGAATCAGCCCCAGCATTTT.

This chain links TRBV9 with TRBJ2-3, with TRBD1 matching 10 bases. The trim removed 3 bases at V and 0 bases at J, leaving 7 bases unmatched. Germline values: CDR1 SGDLS, CDR2 YYNGEE. This CDR3 has 17 residues. The CDR3 protein is CASSGKGQGVSTDTQYF. Written as DNA, the CDR3 is TGTGCCAGCAGCGGAAAAGGACAGGGGGTGAGCACAGATACGCAGTATTTT.

The gene calls are TRBV10-3 and TRBJ2-5; D may be TRBD1 (5 bases). Germline V lookup: CDR1 ENHRY, CDR2 SYGVKD. Trimming took off 4 bases at V and 5 bases at J, with 8 bases between the two ends. The CDR3 extends over 12 amino acids. The CDR3 here is CAISAGWETQYF. The CDR3 DNA reads TGTGCCATCAGTGCAGGGTGGGAGACCCAGTACTTC.

This clone was counted between two and nine times. Written as DNA, the CDR3 is TGTGCCAGCAGCTCGGACGGGCCTAACTATGGCTACACCTTC. It yields the protein CASSSDGPNYGYTF. The V and J genes are TRBV7-2 and TRBJ1-2; D remains unclear. Trimming cost V 4 bases and J 0 bases, with 9 bases left between them. Looked up from germline, CDR1 is SGHTA and CDR2 is FQGNSA. This CDR3 spans 14 amino acids.